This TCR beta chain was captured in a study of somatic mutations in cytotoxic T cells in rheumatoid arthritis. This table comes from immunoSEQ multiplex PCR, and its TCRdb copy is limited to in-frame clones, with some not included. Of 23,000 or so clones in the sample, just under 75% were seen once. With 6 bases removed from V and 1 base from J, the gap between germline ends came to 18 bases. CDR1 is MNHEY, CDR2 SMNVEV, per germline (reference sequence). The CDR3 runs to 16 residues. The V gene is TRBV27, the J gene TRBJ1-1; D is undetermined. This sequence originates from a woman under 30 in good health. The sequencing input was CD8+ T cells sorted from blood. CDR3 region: CASSLLPQGPNTEAFF. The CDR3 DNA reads TGTGCCAGCAGCCTATTGCCCCAAGGTCCGAACACTGAAGCTTTCTTT.